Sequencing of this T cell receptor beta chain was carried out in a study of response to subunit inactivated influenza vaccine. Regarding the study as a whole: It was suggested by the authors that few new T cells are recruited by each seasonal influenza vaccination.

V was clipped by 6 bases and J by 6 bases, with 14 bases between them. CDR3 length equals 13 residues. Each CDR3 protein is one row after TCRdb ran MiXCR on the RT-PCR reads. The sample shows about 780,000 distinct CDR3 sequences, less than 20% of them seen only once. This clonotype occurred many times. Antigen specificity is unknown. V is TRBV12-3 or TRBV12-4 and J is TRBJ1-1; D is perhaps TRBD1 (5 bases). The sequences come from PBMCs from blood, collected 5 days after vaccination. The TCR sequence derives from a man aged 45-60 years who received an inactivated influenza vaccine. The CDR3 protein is CASSPLGGAEAFF. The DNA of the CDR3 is TGTGCCAGCAGCCCGTTGGGGGGGGCTGAAGCTTTCTTT.